These 25 T cell receptor beta chains were sequenced from one sample in a study of post-analysis software for immune sequencing data. Their antigen targets remain unknown. cDNA libraries for TCR beta contained unique molecular identifiers. TCRdb independently ran MiXCR on the PCR reads; one entry per CDR3 protein. The table records about 820,000 distinct CDR3 sequences, about 53% of them present only once. Study results and limitations: TRBV5-6, TRBV5-1 and TRBV20-1 were among roughly 5 TRBV segments more frequent in patients than controls.

Sequencing used blood. All receptors derive from a girl aged 10 to 17 with multiple sclerosis.

This clonotype was found a few times. The gene calls are TRBV12-3 or TRBV12-4 and TRBJ2-5, with D uncertain. Trimming cost V 0 bases and J 3 bases, with 8 bases left between them. This CDR3 has 14 amino acids. The CDR3: CASSLAGMEETQYF. The CDR3 coding sequence is TGTGCCAGCAGTTTAGCGGGAATGGAAGAGACCCAGTACTTC.

V and J are TRBV3-1 and TRBJ2-3; maybe TRBD2 (6 bases). CDR1 is LGHDT, CDR2 YNNKEL, per germline (reference sequence). There are 14 residues in the CDR3. V lost 0 bases and J 4 bases, leaving 8 bases between the germline ends. CDR3 bases: TGTGCCAGCAGCCAAGAGCGACTAGCAGATACGCAGTATTTT. Residues: CASSQERLADTQYF.

There are a few counts of this clonotype. The rearrangement links TRBV5-1 to TRBJ1-6, with D uncertain. V lost 4 bases and J 13 bases, leaving 21 bases between the germline ends. Per the germline V gene, CDR1 is SGHRS and CDR2 is YFSETQ. The CDR3 covers 15 residues. CDR3 bases: TGCGCCAGCAGCGAAGGACTGGGGTCGAGTCCTCCCCTCCACTTT. The encoded protein is CASSEGLGSSPPLHF. The whole variable domain, filled in from reference TRBV5-1 and TRBJ1-6, reads KAGVTQTPRYLIKTRGQQVTLSCSPISGHRSVSWYQQTPGQGLQFLFEYFSETQRNKGNFPGRFSGRQFSNSRSEMNVSTLELGDSALYLCASSEGLGSSPPLHFGNGTRLTVT.

The chain couples TRBV9 to TRBJ2-7; TRBD2 matches 7 bases. J was trimmed by 6 bases and V by 3 bases; bases with no gene match: 12. The CDR3 runs 15 residues. Germline CDR1 reads SGDLS; CDR2 reads YYNGEE. The CDR3 region is CASSGGGGRNGEQYF. The CDR3 nucleotides read TGTGCCAGCAGCGGAGGCGGGGGAAGGAATGGCGAGCAGTACTTC.

The rearrangement uses TRBV7-3 and TRBJ2-1; D call uncertain. Trimming stripped 1 base from V and 3 bases from J, with 16 bases between. From germline, CDR1 is SGHTA and CDR2 FQGTGA. CDR3 length: 17 residues. The CDR3 coding sequence is TGTGCCAGCAGCTTAAATCTAGTCCGACTTCACTACAATGAGCAGTTCTTC. It is translated as CASSLNLVRLHYNEQFF.

This clonotype was counted a few times. J is TRBJ1-1 and V is TRBV18; possible D gene TRBD1, 5 bases. V was pared by 6 bases and J by 8 bases, with 13 bases between. This CDR3 comprises 12 residues. Germline V gene lookup returns CDR1 KGHSH and CDR2 LQKENI. CDR3 protein: CASSIRDSEAFF. The CDR3 nucleotides are TGTGCCAGCTCCATCCGGGACTCCGAAGCTTTCTTT.

V and J are TRBV28 and TRBJ2-1, with 7 bases matching TRBD2. Trimming cost V 5 bases and J 6 bases; bases outside gene matches: 7. The CDR3 contains 14 residues. The germline V gene has CDR1 MDHEN and CDR2 SYDVKM. The CDR3 DNA follows: TGTGCCAGCAGTATAAGGACTAGGAGCAATGAGCAGTTCTTC. This codes for CASSIRTRSNEQFF.

The rearrangement uses TRBV5-1 and TRBJ1-2; TRBD1 matches 8 bases. The V segment lost 4 bases and the J segment 7 bases; nucleotides outside the gene matches: 9. Germline V CDR1 and CDR2: SGHRS, YFSETQ. The CDR3 is made up of 14 amino acids. DNA of the CDR3: TGCGCCAGCAGCCCGGGACAGGCGGTTGGTGGCTACACCTTC. Amino acid sequence: CASSPGQAVGGYTF.

The chain recombines TRBV20-1 with TRBJ2-5; perhaps TRBD1 as D (6 bases). The CDR3 sequence is 12 residues long. Trimming shortened V by 3 bases and J by 3 bases, and 8 bases separated the two germline ends. The germline V gene encodes CDR1 DFQATT and CDR2 SNEGSKA (reference sequence). The CDR3 protein is CSARYREETQYF. As DNA, the CDR3 is TGCAGTGCTAGGTACAGGGAAGAGACCCAGTACTTC.

This chain connects TRBV5-5 to TRBJ1-2; tentatively, D is TRBD1 (5 bases). Germline CDR1 SGHKS, CDR2 YYEKEE (reference sequence). The CDR3 sequence is 17 residues long. V was clipped by 0 bases and J by 2 bases, with 17 bases between them. The CDR3 bases are TGTGCCAGCAGCTTGGCCGTAGCGGGGGTCTCCAACTATGGCTACACCTTC. It codes for CASSLAVAGVSNYGYTF.

J is TRBJ2-1 and V is TRBV7-7; weak D call: TRBD2 (6 bases). This CDR3 region has 15 residues. V shed 0 bases and J shed 3 bases, with 9 bases lying between them. Looked up from germline, CDR1 is SSHAT and CDR2 is FNYEAQ (reference sequence). This CDR3 reads CASSLAPGDYNEQFF. In nucleotides, the CDR3 is TGTGCCAGCAGCTTAGCGCCGGGAGACTACAATGAGCAGTTCTTC.

V and J are TRBV20-1 and TRBJ1-1, with a possible D match to TRBD1 (6 bases). Germline CDR1 reads DFQATT; CDR2 reads SNEGSKA (reference sequence). This CDR3 is 14 amino acids long. V was clipped by 4 bases and J by 1 base, with 13 bases between them. The CDR3 nucleotides are TGCAGTGCTAAGGAGGGACACCCGAACACTGAAGCTTTCTTT. Amino acid sequence: CSAKEGHPNTEAFF.

The chain couples TRBV5-5 to TRBJ1-1; D gene ambiguous. Trimming pared 0 bases from V and 3 bases from J, leaving 15 bases between. This CDR3 comprises 16 residues. The germline V gene has CDR1 SGHKS and CDR2 YYEKEE (reference sequence). The CDR3 coding sequence is TGTGCCAGCAGCTTGGACCCGGTGGGGTCGGACACTGAAGCTTTCTTT. As protein: CASSLDPVGSDTEAFF. Based on the CDR3 plus reference TRBV5-5 and TRBJ1-1, the full variable domain is DAGVTQSPTHLIKTRGQQVTLRCSPISGHKSVSWYQQVLGQGPQFIFQYYEKEERGRGNFPDRFSARQFPNYSSELNVNALLLGDSALYLCASSLDPVGSDTEAFFGQGTRLTVV.

This clonotype came up many times. The chain carries TRBV6-1 and TRBJ1-2; D is unresolved. CDR1 and CDR2 (germline): MNHNS, SASEGT. This CDR3 has 14 amino acids. V lost 4 bases and J 7 bases, leaving 16 bases between the germline ends. CDR3 sequence reads: CASSVVVSSGGYTF. The CDR3 DNA follows: TGTGCCAGCAGTGTTGTGGTGTCTTCGGGTGGCTACACCTTC.

This clonotype appeared a few times. This chain links TRBV6-5 with TRBJ2-7, with 8 bases identical to TRBD1. Looked up from germline, CDR1 is MNHEY and CDR2 is SVGAGI. V was pared by 5 bases and J by 6 bases, with 9 bases of the junction left unmatched. There are 14 residues in the CDR3. CDR3 residues: CASSRPGQVGEQYF. The CDR3 nucleotides read TGTGCCAGCAGTCGTCCGGGACAGGTCGGCGAGCAGTACTTC.

V is TRBV20-1 and J is TRBJ2-6; no clear D. The CDR3 runs 14 residues. V was cut by 2 bases and J by 2 bases, with 7 bases left in between. Germline V gene lookup returns CDR1 DFQATT and CDR2 SNEGSKA (reference sequence). CDR3 sequence (DNA): TGCAGTGCTAGAAAGGCGGCTGGGGCCAACGTCCTGACTTTC. It codes for CSARKAAGANVLTF.

The gene calls are TRBV20-1 and TRBJ2-5; the match to TRBD2 covers 7 bases. J lost 9 bases, V lost 1 base, and 14 bases had no gene match. Germline CDR1 is DFQATT and CDR2 is SNEGSKA (reference sequence). The length of the CDR3 is 15 residues. DNA for the CDR3: TGCAGTGCTAGAGTACCCGCGACTAGCCCCCAGGCCCAGTACTTC. Translation gives CSARVPATSPQAQYF.

This clonotype came up a few times. The V and J genes are TRBV6-1 and TRBJ1-2; a possible D gene is TRBD1 (5 bases). The V gene lost 2 bases and the J gene lost 6 bases, with 10 bases spanning the gap. The CDR3 has 13 amino acids. Germline CDR1 is MNHNS and CDR2 is SASEGT. The CDR3 DNA reads TGTGCCAGCAGTGAATCAGGGAGGGATGGCTACACCTTC. The encoded protein is CASSESGRDGYTF.

This chain connects TRBV29-1 to TRBJ1-4; 9 bases line up with TRBD1. The germline V gene encodes CDR1 SQVTM and CDR2 ANQGSEA. The V and J ends lost 6 bases and 7 bases, in that order; junction bases with no gene match: 3. This CDR3 comprises 12 residues. The CDR3 here is CSVRDRAEKLFF. The CDR3 nucleotides are TGCAGCGTCCGGGACAGGGCTGAAAAACTGTTTTTT. The full variable domain, its missing parts supplied by reference TRBV29-1 and TRBJ1-4, is SAVISQKPSRDICQRGTSLTIQCQVDSQVTMMFWYRQQPGQSLTLIATANQGSEATYESGFVIDKFPISRPNLTFSTLTVSNMSPEDSSIYLCSVRDRAEKLFFGSGTQLSVL.

The V gene is TRBV9, the J gene TRBJ2-7, with 10 bases identical to TRBD2. The J call may not be correct, given that the DNA end is closer to TRBJ2-1. The CDR3 has 14 amino acids. Germline V gene sequence: CDR1 SGDLS, CDR2 YYNGEE. CDR3 amino acids: CASSESGRGGEQFF. Written as DNA, the CDR3 is TGTGCCAGCAGCGAAAGCGGGAGGGGTGGTGAGCAGTTCTTC.

The chain couples TRBV6-2 or TRBV6-3 to TRBJ2-5; perhaps TRBD1 as D (5 bases). With 7 bases removed from V and 7 bases from J, the gap between germline ends came to 22 bases. CDR1 and CDR2 from the germline V gene are MNHEY and SVGEGT. The CDR3 loop spans 15 amino acids. The CDR3 here is CASTPGQGGTGTQYF. Written as DNA, the CDR3 is TGTGCCAGCACCCCCGGGCAGGGTGGTACAGGGACCCAGTACTTC.

This chain connects TRBV4-1 to TRBJ2-5; tentative D call: TRBD2 (5 bases). The CDR3 extends over 17 amino acids. CDR1 MGHRA and CDR2 YSYEKL come from the germline V gene. With 3 bases removed from V and 2 bases from J, the gap between germline ends came to 19 bases. This chain's CDR3 is CASSHGKTNGLQETQYF. Written as DNA, the CDR3 is TGCGCCAGCAGCCACGGCAAGACTAACGGGCTACAAGAGACCCAGTACTTC.

This rearrangement joins TRBV7-9 to TRBJ2-5; D possibly corresponds to TRBD2 (5 bases). Trimming took off 3 bases at V and 4 bases at J, with 18 bases between the two ends. This CDR3 spans 16 amino acids. The V gene's germline CDR1 is SEHNR and CDR2 FQNEAQ (reference sequence). The CDR3 here is CASSFQRKDFRETQYF. The CDR3 nucleotides read TGTGCCAGCAGCTTTCAAAGGAAGGACTTCCGAGAGACCCAGTACTTC.

V gene TRBV6-6 combines with J gene TRBJ1-5; D remains ambiguous. The V end was cut by 5 bases, the J end by 4 bases, with 15 bases between. The CDR3 consists of 15 residues. In germline, CDR1 is MNHNY, CDR2 SVGAGI (reference sequence). The CDR3 nucleotides are TGTGCCAGCAGTCCACCTGAAGCTCTGAATCAGCCCCAGCATTTT. Translated: CASSPPEALNQPQHF.

This chain links TRBV20-1 with TRBJ2-7; TRBD2 aligns across 14 bases. Germline CDR1 and CDR2: DFQATT and SNEGSKA (reference sequence). V was clipped by 7 bases and J by 7 bases; unmatched bases: 12. This CDR3 region has 15 residues. The DNA for the CDR3 is TGCAGTGTCTCGACTAGCGGGGGGGCCACTAGAGAGCAGTACTTC. Translating it yields CSVSTSGGATREQYF.